This T cell receptor (beta chain) was profiled in a study of identical twins. Overall study results and limits: Analyses of zero insertions could, in part, be confounded by invariant MAIT and iNKT cells. The study based its conclusions on cross-sectional statistical analysis and did not follow the same donors. Insertion counts were lower in abundant cord blood beta clonotypes, a trend that memory repertoires did not show.

Donors uniformly comprised healthy Caucasians. This clonotype was observed a few times. As yet, its antigen is unknown. TCRdb independently ran MiXCR on the 5' RACE reads; one entry per CDR3 protein. This table holds 570,000 or so distinct CDR3 sequences, 9.6% found once. These sequences were also reported in another study, on yellow fever vaccine responses in identical twins.

The source is a woman younger than 35 in good health. Specimen: PBMCs.

Written as DNA, the CDR3 is TGCGCCAGCAGGGCCGGGGTCCAGGGCGAGCAGTACTTC. The encoded protein is CASRAGVQGEQYF. V and J are TRBV10-1 and TRBJ2-7; D might be TRBD1 or TRBD2, each matching 5 bases. CDR1 and CDR2 (germline): WNHNN, SYGVQD (reference sequence). Trimming pared 6 bases from V and 6 bases from J, leaving 15 bases between. The CDR3 extends over 13 amino acids.